This T cell receptor (beta chain) derives from a study of T cells in Graves' hyperthyroidism and ophthalmopathy. Patients aged 18 to 65 had newly diagnosed hyperthyroidism that had lasted under 2 months. The CDR3 is made up of 14 amino acids. V lost 2 bases, J lost 4 bases, and 12 bases lay in between. Germline lookup yields CDR1 SGDLS and CDR2 YYNGEE. Regions amplified from RNA transcripts were the TCR beta CDR3 regions. HTBI primers were the set used in a first-round RT-PCR of the TCR CDR3. From the multiplex PCR reads, TCRdb called clonotypes with MiXCR, one entry per CDR3 protein. The sample shows roughly 740,000 distinct CDR3 sequences, about a sixth of them seen only once.

The sequencing sample was made of blood. The chain employs TRBV9 and TRBJ1-1, with D possibly being TRBD1 (5 bases). This sequence originates from a man between 18 and 29 years old with Graves' hyperthyroidism. The CDR3 DNA reads as TGTGCCAGCAGCGTCCTTGGGGCGAGCACTGAAGCTTTCTTT. It is translated as CASSVLGASTEAFF. The full variable domain, completed using reference TRBV9 and TRBJ1-1, is DSGVTQTPKHLITATGQRVTLRCSPRSGDLSVYWYQQSLDQGLQFLIQYYNGEERAKGNILERFSAQQFPDLHSELNLSSLELGDSALYFCASSVLGASTEAFFGQGTRLTVV.